This TCR beta chain was captured by sequencing in a study of radiation and T cells in renal cell carcinoma. Whole-study findings and limits: From baseline, blood top tumor clonotypes peaked at 2 weeks post-radiation. Pretreatment tumor biopsies were lacking, so baseline clonotypes are unknown.

The table lists this clone with a few counts. No antigen is known for it. Indicated time point: baseline pretreatment blood. As to treatment: 15 Gy SBRT to primary tumor, nephrectomy 4 weeks later. Blood was sampled at baseline, 2 weeks and 4 weeks after SBRT. CDR1 is SGDLS, CDR2 YYNGEE, per germline. The CDR3 length is 14 residues. Between the trimmed V and J ends, which lost 0 bases and 6 bases, there was a span of 9 bases. Clones were sequenced by immunoSEQ multiplex PCR, and TCRdb holds only the in-frame ones, with some missing. Of 130,000 or so clones listed, over 65% are singletons. The specimen comprised blood, sampled from a patient whose treatment included radiotherapy and nephrectomy. The source is a woman aged 45-59 years with renal cell carcinoma. V gene TRBV9 combines with J gene TRBJ1-4, with D unclear. The CDR3 DNA is TGTGCCAGCAGCGTAGGGCCAGAGGATGAAAAACTGTTTTTT. This gives the protein CASSVGPEDEKLFF.